These 28 T cell receptor beta chains were all obtained from the same sample, sequenced in a study of beta chain features in type 1 diabetes. As every portion of the isolated RNA was reverse transcribed, the sequencing read expressed TCRB transcripts. Method: immunoSEQ multiplex PCR; TCRdb's copy keeps in-frame clones and lacks some. This table holds about 350,000 clones, about 18% found once. Source material: naive CD4+ T cells from blood. The receptors come from a woman aged 18-30 years in good health.

There are many counts of this clone. This sequence joins TRBV23-1 and TRBJ2-7; D unclear. TRBV23-1 qualifies as an ORF whose function is uncertain. This CDR3 contains 13 residues. V was pared by 7 bases and J by 1 base, with 11 bases between. For the CDR3, the DNA is TGCGCCAGCACCCAATCAACATCCTACGAGCAGTACTTC. Translating gives CASTQSTSYEQYF.

The rearrangement links TRBV2 to TRBJ1-2, with no clear D. The length of the CDR3 is 11 residues. The ends were cut back, 7 bases at V and 7 bases at J, with 10 bases in the middle. The germline V gene has CDR1 SNHLY and CDR2 FYNNEI. The CDR3 loop reads CASTMRVGYTF. CDR3 DNA: TGTGCCAGCACGATGAGGGTTGGCTACACCTTC.

This clone was observed a few times. V and J are TRBV7-3 and TRBJ2-5, with 15 bases lining up with TRBD2. V lost 5 bases, J lost 5 bases, and 6 bases stayed unmatched. The CDR3 extends over 16 amino acids. Per germline, CDR1 SGHTA and CDR2 FQGTGA. This CDR3 reads CASSPRTSGGAETQYF. CDR3 bases: TGTGCCAGCAGCCCGAGGACTAGCGGGGGGGCCGAGACCCAGTACTTC.

The V call is TRBV2, the J call TRBJ2-1, with D maybe TRBD1 (6 bases). V gave up 6 bases and J gave up 7 bases, with 19 bases separating them. The CDR3 covers 15 residues. Germline CDR1 and CDR2: SNHLY and FYNNEI. CDR3 sequence: CASRGLTGSSNEQFF. The CDR3 bases are TGTGCCAGCAGGGGGCTGACAGGCTCCTCGAATGAGCAGTTCTTC.

The chain couples TRBV7-2 to TRBJ2-3; TRBD2 aligns across 7 bases. The CDR3 has 14 amino acids. Germline V CDR1 and CDR2: SGHTA, FQGNSA. The V segment lost 5 bases and the J segment 1 base; nucleotides outside the gene matches: 3. Here the CDR3 reads CASSKTSGTDTQYF. The CDR3 nucleotides are TGTGCCAGCAGCAAAACTAGCGGCACAGATACGCAGTATTTT.

This clone was detected only a few times. The chain uses TRBV11-2 and TRBJ1-1, with D possibly matching TRBD1 (6 bases). V lost 4 bases to trimming and J lost 3 bases, with 18 bases between them. Germline CDR1 reads SGHAT; CDR2 reads FQNNGV. The CDR3 totals 16 residues. As DNA, the CDR3 is TGTGCCAGCAGCTCCGTAGGGGGGGCGCGGGACACTGAAGCTTTCTTT. It specifies CASSSVGGARDTEAFF.

This clone has just a few counts. This chain connects TRBV18 to TRBJ1-5, with 10 bases fitting TRBD1. After removal of 6 bases from V and 6 bases from J, the junction contained 11 bases not matched to a gene. The CDR3 extends over 16 amino acids. Germline V gene lookup returns CDR1 KGHSH and CDR2 LQKENI. CDR3 amino acids: CASSPGTGERSQPQHF. CDR3 bases: TGTGCCAGCTCTCCCGGGACAGGGGAGCGTAGTCAGCCCCAGCATTTT.

The J gene is TRBJ1-1, the V gene TRBV29-1, with TRBD1 matching 8 bases. CDR3 length: 12 residues. The germline V gene encodes CDR1 SQVTM and CDR2 ANQGSEA. V lost 2 bases, J lost 12 bases, and 8 bases stayed unmatched. The CDR3 loop is CSVERWRQGTFF. The DNA of the CDR3 is TGCAGCGTTGAAAGGTGGAGACAGGGGACTTTCTTT.

The chain has TRBV4-1 and TRBJ2-1; TRBD2 aligns across 8 bases. The V gene's germline CDR1 is MGHRA and CDR2 YSYEKL. V lost 1 base, J lost 3 bases, and 2 bases stayed unmatched. The length of the CDR3 is 15 residues. The CDR3 reads CASSQVTSGYNEQFF. As DNA, the CDR3 is TGCGCCAGCAGCCAAGTAACTAGCGGCTACAATGAGCAGTTCTTC.

The chain uses TRBV7-6 and TRBJ1-5; maybe TRBD1 (5 bases). Germline-derived CDR1 and CDR2 are SGHVS and FNYEAQ. V was shortened by 1 base and J by 6 bases, with 13 bases between the two germline ends. This CDR3 contains 15 residues. The CDR3 coding sequence is TGTGCCAGCAGCTTAGAGGGGTCATGGGGTCAGCCCCAGCATTTT. Translating it yields CASSLEGSWGQPQHF. Based on the CDR3 plus reference TRBV7-6 and TRBJ1-5, the full variable domain is GAGVSQSPRYKVTKRGQDVALRCDPISGHVSLYWYRQALGQGPEFLTYFNYEAQQDKSGLPNDRFSAERPEGSISTLTIQRTEQRDSAMYRCASSLEGSWGQPQHFGDGTRLSIL.

The rearrangement links TRBV30 to TRBJ2-3, with TRBD1 matching over 9 bases. CDR1 is GTSNPN and CDR2 is SVGIG in the germline V gene (reference sequence). This CDR3 contains 16 residues. Trimming took 2 bases from V and 11 from J; bases not matched to a gene: 17. The CDR3 reads CAWSTYLGTGKMGQYF. DNA of the CDR3: TGTGCCTGGAGTACATACCTCGGGACAGGGAAAATGGGGCAGTATTTT.

Only a few counts were recorded for this clone. V is TRBV5-1 and J is TRBJ2-5; perhaps TRBD2 as D (5 bases). The V gene lost 2 bases and the J gene lost 0 bases, with 14 bases spanning the gap. The CDR3 sequence is 16 residues long. Germline V lookup: CDR1 SGHRS, CDR2 YFSETQ. The CDR3 DNA reads TGCGCCAGCAGCTTTAGTCCAGCGGCGTACCAAGAGACCCAGTACTTC. It codes for CASSFSPAAYQETQYF.

The chain employs TRBV18 and TRBJ2-7; D is possibly TRBD2 (7 bases). The CDR3 has 18 residues. The ends were cut back, 3 bases at V and 3 bases at J, with 24 bases in the middle. In germline, CDR1 is KGHSH, CDR2 LQKENI. CDR3 sequence: CASSPLLGGAGHDYEQYF. For the CDR3, the DNA is TGTGCCAGCTCACCGCTCCTGGGGGGGGCGGGGCACGACTACGAGCAGTACTTC. Full variable domain (remainder filled in from reference TRBV18 and TRBJ2-7): NAGVMQNPRHLVRRRGQEARLRCSPMKGHSHVYWYRQLPEEGLKFMVYLQKENIIDESGMPKERFSAEFPKEGPSILRIQQVVRGDSAAYFCASSPLLGGAGHDYEQYFGPGTRLTVT.

The rearrangement uses TRBV7-3 and TRBJ1-1; 8 bases fit TRBD1. Looked up from germline, CDR1 is SGHTA and CDR2 is FQGTGA. The length of the CDR3 is 13 residues. V was clipped by 8 bases and J by 4 bases; unmatched bases: 6. CDR3 nucleotide sequence: TGTGCCAGCGCGGACAGGGTGGGCACTGAAGCTTTCTTT. Its protein is CASADRVGTEAFF.

Only one count was recorded for this clone. The chain links TRBV18 to TRBJ2-5, with D perhaps TRBD1 (5 bases). Per the germline V gene, CDR1 is KGHSH and CDR2 is LQKENI. CDR3 length equals 12 residues. Trimming shortened V by 3 bases and J by 5 bases, and 7 bases separated the two germline ends. CDR3 amino acids: CASSPGQETQYF. The CDR3 DNA reads TGTGCCAGCTCACCGGGGCAGGAGACCCAGTACTTC.

This clone was detected a few times. This CDR3 is also generated by other DNA sequences in the sample. The chain links TRBV5-1 to TRBJ1-1, with 10 bases matching TRBD1. CDR3 length: 13 residues. V gave up 4 bases and J gave up 6 bases; unmatched junction bases: 3. Germline loops: CDR1 SGHRS, CDR2 YFSETQ. The CDR3 DNA reads TGCGCCAGCAGCCTCGACAGGGGGCCTGAAGCTTTCTTT. Translated, it gives CASSLDRGPEAFF.

This clone was seen only a few times. The chain combines TRBV11-2 with TRBJ2-6; D uncertain. Trimming pared 1 base from V and 0 bases from J, leaving 4 bases between. The germline V gene encodes CDR1 SGHAT and CDR2 FQNNGV. This CDR3 is 15 amino acids long. CDR3 amino acids: CASSLGASGANVLTF. The CDR3 DNA reads as TGTGCCAGCAGCTTAGGGGCCTCTGGGGCCAACGTCCTGACTTTC.

The J gene is TRBJ2-1, the V gene TRBV10-3, with D possibly being TRBD2 (7 bases). V lost 6 bases and J 5 bases, leaving 14 bases between the germline ends. This CDR3 contains 14 residues. Germline V CDR1 and CDR2: ENHRY, SYGVKD. The CDR3 region has the DNA TGTGCCATCAGCACTACAGGGAGGGACAATGAGCAGTTCTTC. Its translation: CAISTTGRDNEQFF.

The V call is TRBV2, the J call TRBJ1-1, with 8 bases that match TRBD1. The trim removed 7 bases at V and 5 bases at J, leaving 12 bases unmatched. This CDR3 spans 15 amino acids. The germline V gene encodes CDR1 SNHLY and CDR2 FYNNEI. CDR3 sequence: CASTPEAQGATEAFF. The CDR3 DNA reads TGTGCCAGCACCCCAGAGGCCCAGGGGGCGACTGAAGCTTTCTTT. Using reference TRBV2 and TRBJ1-1 for the parts outside the CDR3, the full variable domain is EPEVTQTPSHQVTQMGQEVILRCVPISNHLYFYWYRQILGQKVEFLVSFYNNEISEKSEIFDDQFSVERPDGSNFTLKIRSTKLEDSAMYFCASTPEAQGATEAFFGQGTRLTVV.

This clone was seen a few times. J is TRBJ2-2 and V is TRBV11-2, with a tentative D call TRBD2 (5 bases). V lost 1 base to trimming and J lost 0 bases, with 9 bases between them. The germline V gene has CDR1 SGHAT and CDR2 FQNNGV. This CDR3 has 16 amino acids. The CDR3 nucleotides are TGTGCCAGCAGCTTAGGGAAACTAGCGAACACCGGGGAGCTGTTTTTT. Residues: CASSLGKLANTGELFF.

CDR3: CASSPPGHSNQPQHF. For the CDR3, the DNA is TGTGCCAGCTCCCCTCCAGGGCATAGCAATCAGCCCCAGCATTTT. This chain connects TRBV7-9 to TRBJ1-5; tentative D call: TRBD1 (5 bases). Trimming took 8 bases from V and 0 from J, leaving 14 bases between them. The CDR3 sequence is 15 residues long. CDR1 is SEHNR and CDR2 is FQNEAQ in the germline V gene (reference sequence). Drawing the rest from reference TRBV7-9 and TRBJ1-5, the complete variable domain is DTGVSQNPRHKITKRGQNVTFRCDPISEHNRLYWYRQTLGQGPEFLTYFQNEAQLEKSRLLSDRFSAERPKGSFSTLEIQRTEQGDSAMYLCASSPPGHSNQPQHFGDGTRLSIL.

A note on this clone: Distinct nucleotide sequences in the sample also encode this CDR3. The J gene is TRBJ1-1, the V gene TRBV5-1; D might be TRBD1 (5 bases). V lost 4 bases and J lost 1, with 8 bases in between. The length of the CDR3 is 13 residues. Germline V gives CDR1 SGHRS, CDR2 YFSETQ. The DNA of the CDR3 is TGCGCCAGCAGCCCCGGACAGAACACTGAAGCTTTCTTT. Translating gives CASSPGQNTEAFF.

This clone was observed a few times. The chain combines TRBV18 with TRBJ1-5; D may be TRBD1 (5 bases). Deletions cut 8 bases from V and 5 bases from J, with 13 bases between. CDR1 KGHSH and CDR2 LQKENI come from the germline V gene. The CDR3 contains 13 residues. This chain's CDR3 is CASRQGRDQPQHF. For the CDR3, the DNA is TGTGCCAGCCGCCAGGGCAGGGATCAGCCCCAGCATTTT. The variable domain in full, completed from reference TRBV18 and TRBJ1-5, reads NAGVMQNPRHLVRRRGQEARLRCSPMKGHSHVYWYRQLPEEGLKFMVYLQKENIIDESGMPKERFSAEFPKEGPSILRIQQVVRGDSAAYFCASRQGRDQPQHFGDGTRLSIL.

The chain joins TRBV30 to TRBJ2-1; 8 bases line up with TRBD2. V lost 2 bases and J lost 14; bases outside the gene matches: 8. Germline V gene data show CDR1 as GTSNPN and CDR2 as SVGIG (reference sequence). The CDR3 totals 12 residues. The CDR3, as DNA: TGTGCCTGGAGTTTTGTAGCGGGACATAAGTTCTTC. Translation gives CAWSFVAGHKFF.

The CDR3: CASSLYRTYEQYF. CDR3 bases: TGTGCCAGCAGCCTCTACAGAACCTACGAGCAGTACTTC. This chain connects TRBV5-4 to TRBJ2-7; D not resolved. This CDR3 has 13 amino acids. From germline, CDR1 is SGHNT and CDR2 YYREEE (reference sequence). With 4 bases removed from V and 2 bases from J, the gap between germline ends came to 10 bases.

This clone turned up a few times. This CDR3 reads CASRIVDRDAGELFF. CDR3 nucleotides: TGCGCCAGCCGGATCGTGGACAGGGATGCCGGGGAGCTGTTTTTT. The gene calls are TRBV5-1 and TRBJ2-2; 8 bases agree with TRBD1. The CDR3 totals 15 residues. Germline trimming cut 7 bases from V and 6 bases from J; bases unmatched to any gene: 11. Germline CDR1 is SGHRS and CDR2 is YFSETQ.

This clone was detected only a few times. The genes are TRBV9 and TRBJ2-5; D possibly corresponds to TRBD2 (6 bases). Trimming stripped 0 bases from V and 4 bases from J, with 13 bases between. CDR3 length: 15 amino acids. In germline, CDR1 is SGDLS, CDR2 YYNGEE. CDR3: CASSVEEGRGETQYF. The CDR3 DNA reads TGTGCCAGCAGCGTAGAGGAGGGAAGAGGAGAGACCCAGTACTTC.

This clone has only a few counts. The genes are TRBV5-1 and TRBJ2-1, with TRBD2 as a possible D gene (5 bases). The CDR3 has 16 residues. Germline assignment: CDR1 SGHRS and CDR2 YFSETQ. Trimming took off 0 bases at V and 2 bases at J, with 12 bases between the two ends. The CDR3 here is CASSLAGVGTYNEQFF. CDR3 bases: TGCGCCAGCAGCTTGGCCGGGGTGGGGACCTACAATGAGCAGTTCTTC.